Ten or more counts support the clone carrying this T cell receptor (beta chain). Its antigen is unidentified. Arm-PCR of CDR3 regions and iRepertoire HTBI primers were the basis on which TCR beta libraries were built. Per the authors' pipeline: Samples jointly harbored about 63 TRBV and approximately 15 TRBJ segments. Each CDR3 protein is one row after TCRdb ran MiXCR on the multiplex PCR reads. TCRdb assigned the V and J calls; the authors' analysis was not used. This sample has 430,000 or so distinct CDR3 sequences; around 23% occur once, and the top ten carry around 15%. This entry is derived from a study of regulatory T cells in long-lasting Graves disease. Study-level points and caveats: Whereas about a thousand public clonotypes were shared by new patients, persistent patients shared more, at about 2,500.

Time point specified: persistent/refractory GD, antithyroid drugs over 5 years with positive TRAb. PBMC-derived RNA was used for the TCR library. American Thyroid Association guidelines were used to diagnose Graves' disease. The source material was peripheral blood mononuclear cells (PBMCs), sampled when the disease was refractory, from a patient treated with antithyroid drugs. The TCR comes from a female donor with Graves disease.

The CDR3 sequence: CASSNDRGTGELFF. In DNA form, the CDR3 reads TGTGCCAGCAGTAACGACAGGGGCACCGGGGAGCTGTTTTTT. The chain is built from TRBV12-3 or TRBV12-4 and TRBJ2-2; the match to TRBD1 covers 8 bases. CDR3 size: 14 residues. The ends lost 5 bases at V and 4 bases at J; junction bases unmatched: 3.